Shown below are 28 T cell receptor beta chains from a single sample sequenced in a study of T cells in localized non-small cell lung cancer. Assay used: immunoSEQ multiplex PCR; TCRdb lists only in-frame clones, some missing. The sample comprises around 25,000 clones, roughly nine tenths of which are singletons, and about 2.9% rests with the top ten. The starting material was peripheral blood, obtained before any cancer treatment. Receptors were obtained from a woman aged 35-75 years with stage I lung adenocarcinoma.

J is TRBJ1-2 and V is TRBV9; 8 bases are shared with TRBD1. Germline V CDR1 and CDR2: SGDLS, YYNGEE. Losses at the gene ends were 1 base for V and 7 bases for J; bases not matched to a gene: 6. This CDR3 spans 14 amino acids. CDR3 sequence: CASSVNQGASGYTF. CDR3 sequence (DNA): TGTGCCAGCAGCGTAAATCAGGGGGCGTCTGGCTACACCTTC.

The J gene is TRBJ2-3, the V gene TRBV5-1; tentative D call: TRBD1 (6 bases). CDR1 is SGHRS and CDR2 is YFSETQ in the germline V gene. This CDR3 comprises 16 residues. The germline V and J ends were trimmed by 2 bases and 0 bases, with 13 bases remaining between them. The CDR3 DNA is TGCGCCAGCAGCTTTGGCCGGACAGCTAGCACAGATACGCAGTATTTT. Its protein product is CASSFGRTASTDTQYF.

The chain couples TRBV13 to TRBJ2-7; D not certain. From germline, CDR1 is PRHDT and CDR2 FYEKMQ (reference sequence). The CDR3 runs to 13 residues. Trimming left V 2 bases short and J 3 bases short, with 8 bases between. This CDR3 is CASSLSQYYEQYF. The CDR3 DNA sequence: TGTGCCAGCAGCTTAAGCCAGTACTACGAGCAGTACTTC.

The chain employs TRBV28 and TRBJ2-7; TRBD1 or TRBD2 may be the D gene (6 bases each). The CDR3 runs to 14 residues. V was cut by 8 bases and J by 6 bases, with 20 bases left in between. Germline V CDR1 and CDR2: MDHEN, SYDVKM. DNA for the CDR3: TGTGCCAGCCTTAGAGGAGGGGGTGGAAGCGAGCAGTACTTC. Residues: CASLRGGGGSEQYF.

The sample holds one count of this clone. In DNA form, the CDR3 reads TGCGCCAGCAGCCCCCGGACAGGGGGGAATGAGCAGTTCTTC. This encodes CASSPRTGGNEQFF. The chain employs TRBV5-1 and TRBJ2-1; TRBD1 aligns across 10 bases. V was clipped by 4 bases and J by 7 bases; unmatched bases: 5. The CDR3 contains 14 residues. The V gene's germline CDR1 is SGHRS and CDR2 YFSETQ.

The CDR3 DNA follows: TGTGCCAGTATTGGACAGGGGAAGGATGAAAAACTGTTTTTT. Encoded protein: CASIGQGKDEKLFF. V usage is TRBV19 and J usage is TRBJ1-4, with TRBD1 matching 9 bases. Trimming at V came to 7 bases and at J to 6 bases, leaving 6 bases not matched to a gene. Germline values: CDR1 LNHDA, CDR2 SQIVND (reference sequence). This CDR3 contains 14 residues.

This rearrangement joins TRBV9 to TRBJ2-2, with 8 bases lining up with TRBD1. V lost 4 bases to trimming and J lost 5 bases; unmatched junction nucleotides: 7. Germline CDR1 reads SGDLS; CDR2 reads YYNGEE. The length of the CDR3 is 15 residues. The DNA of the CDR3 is TGTGCCAGCAGCCTAAGGGACAGGTGGACCGGGGAGCTGTTTTTT. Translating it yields CASSLRDRWTGELFF.

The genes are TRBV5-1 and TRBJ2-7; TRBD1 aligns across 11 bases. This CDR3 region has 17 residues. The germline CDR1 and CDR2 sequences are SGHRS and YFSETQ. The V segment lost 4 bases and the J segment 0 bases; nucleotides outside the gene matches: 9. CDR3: CASSKGTGGSYSYEQYF. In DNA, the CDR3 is TGCGCCAGCAGCAAGGGGACAGGGGGAAGTTACTCCTACGAGCAGTACTTC.

This CDR3 reads CASSIQSRAYEQYF. CDR3 in DNA: TGTGCCAGTAGTATACAGTCTCGGGCCTACGAGCAGTACTTC. This rearrangement joins TRBV19 to TRBJ2-7; no reliable D call. Germline-derived CDR1 and CDR2 are LNHDA and SQIVND (reference sequence). Trimming pared 2 bases from V and 2 bases from J, leaving 10 bases between. This CDR3 has 14 amino acids.

The CDR3 is CAISSTGSSQPQHF. CDR3 coding DNA: TGTGCCATCAGTTCGACAGGATCAAGCCAGCCCCAGCATTTT. The chain couples TRBV10-3 to TRBJ1-5, with D possibly being TRBD1 (6 bases). The CDR3 is 14 residues long. Trimming pared 5 bases from V and 7 bases from J, leaving 15 bases between. CDR1 and CDR2 from the germline V gene are ENHRY and SYGVKD.

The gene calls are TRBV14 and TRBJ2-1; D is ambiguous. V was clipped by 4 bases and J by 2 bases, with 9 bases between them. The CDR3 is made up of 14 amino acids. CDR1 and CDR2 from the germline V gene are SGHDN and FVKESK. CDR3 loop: CASSRRLTYNEQFF. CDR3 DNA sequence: TGTGCCAGCAGCCGACGACTTACCTACAATGAGCAGTTCTTC. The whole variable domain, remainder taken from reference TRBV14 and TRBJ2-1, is EAGVTQFPSHSVIEKGQTVTLRCDPISGHDNLYWYRRVMGKEIKFLLHFVKESKQDESGMPNNRFLAERTGGTYSTLKVQPAELEDSGVYFCASSRRLTYNEQFFGPGTRLTVL.

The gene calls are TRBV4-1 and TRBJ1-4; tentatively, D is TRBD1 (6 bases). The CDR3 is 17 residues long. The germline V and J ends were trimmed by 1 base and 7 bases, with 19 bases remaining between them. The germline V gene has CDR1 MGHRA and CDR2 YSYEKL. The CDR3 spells CASSQGQGIWVGEKLFF. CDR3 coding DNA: TGCGCCAGCAGCCAAGGGCAGGGGATATGGGTGGGTGAAAAACTGTTTTTT.

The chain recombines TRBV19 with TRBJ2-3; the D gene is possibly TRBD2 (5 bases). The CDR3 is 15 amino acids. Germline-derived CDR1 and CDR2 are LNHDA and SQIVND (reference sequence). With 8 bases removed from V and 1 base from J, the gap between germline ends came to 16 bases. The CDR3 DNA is TGTGCCAGTTCCTCAACGGGGAGACGCACAGATACGCAGTATTTT. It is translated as CASSSTGRRTDTQYF.

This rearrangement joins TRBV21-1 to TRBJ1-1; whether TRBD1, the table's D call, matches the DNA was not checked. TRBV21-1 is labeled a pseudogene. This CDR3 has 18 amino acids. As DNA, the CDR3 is TGTGCCAGCAGCAAAGAAGGGACAGCTCTGGGTATGAACACTGAAGCTTTCTTT. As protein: CASSKEGTALGMNTEAFF.

The CDR3 loop is CASSPDRGFNQPQHF. The DNA of the CDR3 is TGTGCCAGCTCACCGGACAGGGGCTTCAATCAGCCCCAGCATTTT. This chain joins TRBV18 and TRBJ1-5; 9 nucleotides agree with TRBD1. V lost 3 bases to trimming and J lost 3 bases; unmatched junction nucleotides: 3. Germline-derived CDR1 and CDR2 are KGHSH and LQKENI. There are 15 residues in the CDR3.

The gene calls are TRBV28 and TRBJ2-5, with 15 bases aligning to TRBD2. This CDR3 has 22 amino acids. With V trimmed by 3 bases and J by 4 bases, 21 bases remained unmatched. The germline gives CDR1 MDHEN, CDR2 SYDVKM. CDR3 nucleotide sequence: TGTGCCAGCAGTTTCTCCACCGGGACTAGCGGGAGGAATAGGGGGTGGAGAGAGACCCAGTACTTC. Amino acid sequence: CASSFSTGTSGRNRGWRETQYF.

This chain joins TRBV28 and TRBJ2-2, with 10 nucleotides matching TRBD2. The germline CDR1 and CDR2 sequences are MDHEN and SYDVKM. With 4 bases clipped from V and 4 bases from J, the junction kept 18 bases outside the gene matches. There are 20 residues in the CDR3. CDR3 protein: CASSSPSGSSGRYSTGELFF. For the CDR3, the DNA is TGTGCCAGCAGTTCCCCCTCGGGCTCTAGCGGGAGATATTCCACCGGGGAGCTGTTTTTT.

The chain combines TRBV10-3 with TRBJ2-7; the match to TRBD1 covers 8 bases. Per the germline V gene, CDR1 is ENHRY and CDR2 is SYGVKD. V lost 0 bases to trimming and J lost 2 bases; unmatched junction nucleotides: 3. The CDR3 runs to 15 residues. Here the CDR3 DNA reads TGTGCCATCAGTGAGTCGACAGGGGCGCCCTACGAGCAGTACTTC. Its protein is CAISESTGAPYEQYF.

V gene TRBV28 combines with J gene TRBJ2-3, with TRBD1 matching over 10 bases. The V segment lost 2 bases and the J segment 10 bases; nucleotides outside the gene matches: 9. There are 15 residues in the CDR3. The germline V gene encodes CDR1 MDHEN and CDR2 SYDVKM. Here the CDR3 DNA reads TGTGCCAGCAGTTTACCCGGACAGGGGGTGATGCCGCAGTATTTT. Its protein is CASSLPGQGVMPQYF. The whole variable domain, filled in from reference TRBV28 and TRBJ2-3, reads DVKVTQSSRYLVKRTGEKVFLECVQDMDHENMFWYRQDPGLGLRLIYFSYDVKMKEKGDIPEGYSVSREKKERFSLILESASTNQTSMYLCASSLPGQGVMPQYFGPGTRLTVL.

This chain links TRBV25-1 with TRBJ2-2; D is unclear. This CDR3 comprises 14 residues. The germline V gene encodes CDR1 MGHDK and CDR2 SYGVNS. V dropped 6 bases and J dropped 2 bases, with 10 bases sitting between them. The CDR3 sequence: CASSGRGNTGELFF. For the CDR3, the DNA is TGTGCCAGCAGCGGAAGAGGTAACACCGGGGAGCTGTTTTTT.

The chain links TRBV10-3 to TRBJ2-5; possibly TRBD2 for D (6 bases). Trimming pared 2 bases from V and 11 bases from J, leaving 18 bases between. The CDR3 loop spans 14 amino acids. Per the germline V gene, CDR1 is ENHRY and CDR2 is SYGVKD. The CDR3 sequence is CAISEGRTGRVQYF. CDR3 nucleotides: TGTGCCATCAGTGAGGGGAGGACCGGTCGGGTGCAGTACTTC.

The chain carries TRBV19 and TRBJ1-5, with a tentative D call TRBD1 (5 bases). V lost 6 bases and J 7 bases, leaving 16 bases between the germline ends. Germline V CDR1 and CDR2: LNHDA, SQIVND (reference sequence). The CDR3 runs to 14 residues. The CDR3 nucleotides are TGTGCCAGTAGGGGGCCCTCGATGGACCAGCCCCAGCATTTT. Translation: CASRGPSMDQPQHF.

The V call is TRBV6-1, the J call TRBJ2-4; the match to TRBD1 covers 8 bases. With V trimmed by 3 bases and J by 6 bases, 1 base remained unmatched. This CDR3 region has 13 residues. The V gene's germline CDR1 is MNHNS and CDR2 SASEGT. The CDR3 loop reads CASSDGQGNIQYF. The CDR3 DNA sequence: TGTGCCAGCAGTGACGGACAGGGAAACATTCAGTACTTC.

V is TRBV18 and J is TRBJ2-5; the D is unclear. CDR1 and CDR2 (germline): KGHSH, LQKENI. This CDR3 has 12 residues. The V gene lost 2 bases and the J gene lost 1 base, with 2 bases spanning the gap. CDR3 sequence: CASSPAQETQYF. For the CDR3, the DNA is TGTGCCAGCTCACCAGCCCAAGAGACCCAGTACTTC.

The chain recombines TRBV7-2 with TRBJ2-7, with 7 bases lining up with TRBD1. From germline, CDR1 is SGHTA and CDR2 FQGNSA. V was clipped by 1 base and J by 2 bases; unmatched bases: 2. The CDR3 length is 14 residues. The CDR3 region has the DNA TGTGCCAGCAGCTTAGGAGGGGGCGCCTACGAGCAGTACTTC. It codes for CASSLGGGAYEQYF.

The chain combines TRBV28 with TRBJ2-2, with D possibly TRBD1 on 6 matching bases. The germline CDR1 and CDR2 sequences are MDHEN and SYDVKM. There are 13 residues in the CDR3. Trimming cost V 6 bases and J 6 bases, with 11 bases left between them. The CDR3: CASRRTVAGELFF. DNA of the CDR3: TGTGCCAGCAGGAGGACAGTGGCCGGGGAGCTGTTTTTT.

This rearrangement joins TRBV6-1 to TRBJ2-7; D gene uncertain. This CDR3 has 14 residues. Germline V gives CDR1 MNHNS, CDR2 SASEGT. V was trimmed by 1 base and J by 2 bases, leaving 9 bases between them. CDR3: CASSEEGPTYEQYF. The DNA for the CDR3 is TGTGCCAGCAGTGAAGAGGGTCCCACCTACGAGCAGTACTTC.

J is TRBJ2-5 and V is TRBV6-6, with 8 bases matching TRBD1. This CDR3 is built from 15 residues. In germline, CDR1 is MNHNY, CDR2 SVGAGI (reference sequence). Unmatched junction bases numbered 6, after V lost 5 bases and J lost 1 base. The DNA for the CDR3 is TGTGCCAGCAGTCTTCAGGGGGCGCGCCAAGAGACCCAGTACTTC. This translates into CASSLQGARQETQYF.